Below, 8 T cell receptor beta chains from the same sample are listed, as sequenced in a study of cytomegalovirus exposure and HLA in healthy donors. PCR primers comprised 60 Vbeta and 13 Jbeta primers. Measured with immunoSEQ multiplex PCR; TCRdb has only the in-frame clones, and not every one. There are some 200,000 clones in the sample; 79% occur only once, and roughly 1.5% lies in the top ten. Sequences were obtained from PBMCs. All receptors derive from a girl aged 10 to 17 in good health and CMV-seropositive.

This clone showed up just a few times. CDR3 residues: CAGRQGYTEAFF. The DNA for the CDR3 is TGTGCCGGGCGACAGGGGTACACTGAAGCTTTCTTT. The V gene is TRBV6-1, the J gene TRBJ1-1; 8 positions match TRBD1. The length of the CDR3 is 12 residues. With 11 bases clipped from V and 3 bases from J, the junction kept 5 bases outside the gene matches. The germline V gene encodes CDR1 MNHNS and CDR2 SASEGT.

The chain employs TRBV15 and TRBJ2-2; D might be TRBD1 (6 bases). The CDR3 spans 15 residues. V was trimmed by 1 base and J by 4 bases, leaving 10 bases between them. Per the germline V gene, CDR1 is LNHNV and CDR2 is YYDKDF (reference sequence). The CDR3 coding sequence is TGTGCCACCAGCAGAGGGCAGGGGTCCACCGGGGAGCTGTTTTTT. Protein sequence: CATSRGQGSTGELFF. Using reference TRBV15 and TRBJ2-2 for the parts outside the CDR3, the full variable domain is DAMVIQNPRYQVTQFGKPVTLSCSQTLNHNVMYWYQQKSSQAPKLLFHYYDKDFNNEADTPDNFQSRRPNTSFCFLDIRSPGLGDTAMYLCATSRGQGSTGELFFGEGSRLTVL.

Here the CDR3 reads CASSPRSGTAETQYF. The CDR3 bases are TGTGCCAGCTCACCACGTTCCGGGACAGCAGAGACCCAGTACTTC. The J gene is TRBJ2-5, the V gene TRBV18; 7 bases agree with TRBD1. The CDR3 consists of 15 residues. Germline loops: CDR1 KGHSH, CDR2 LQKENI. V was pared by 1 base and J by 4 bases, with 6 bases of the junction left unmatched.

V is TRBV19 and J is TRBJ2-5; 7 nucleotides match TRBD2. CDR1 LNHDA and CDR2 SQIVND come from the germline V gene (reference sequence). Trimming removed 5 bases from V and 7 bases from J; junction bases left unmatched: 16. The CDR3 covers 16 residues. The CDR3 DNA follows: TGTGCCAGTAGTCTTGGGGGGGGAACCTACGGGAGGACCCAGTACTTC. Its protein is CASSLGGGTYGRTQYF.

At least ten counts were recorded for this clone. J is TRBJ2-7 and V is TRBV6-5; D is perhaps TRBD1 (7 bases). Germline CDR1 is MNHEY and CDR2 is SVGAGI. CDR3 size: 15 residues. The V and J ends lost 2 bases and 6 bases respectively, with 17 bases between them. Written as DNA, the CDR3 is TGTGCCAGCAGTTACGCCTCAGGGGGGAGCGGCGAGCAGTACTTC. This gives the protein CASSYASGGSGEQYF.

The chain employs TRBV5-6 and TRBJ2-7; TRBD1 matches 8 bases. The V gene's germline CDR1 is SGHDT and CDR2 YYEEEE. CDR3 length equals 15 residues. V was pared by 3 bases and J by 6 bases, with 11 bases of the junction left unmatched. CDR3 region: CASSSPPRDRGEQYF. The CDR3 nucleotides are TGTGCCAGCAGCTCCCCCCCGCGTGACAGGGGCGAGCAGTACTTC.

V and J are TRBV15 and TRBJ2-7; 8 positions match TRBD2. V was pared by 0 bases and J by 0 bases, with 1 base of the junction left unmatched. The CDR3 totals 15 residues. The germline gives CDR1 LNHNV, CDR2 YYDKDF (reference sequence). The CDR3 region is CATSREGTSSYEQYF. Written as DNA, the CDR3 is TGTGCCACCAGCAGAGAGGGGACTAGCTCCTACGAGCAGTACTTC.

The chain joins TRBV9 to TRBJ2-2; TRBD1 matches 9 bases. The CDR3 extends over 15 amino acids. Germline CDR1 is SGDLS and CDR2 is YYNGEE. Trimming removed 3 bases from V and 4 bases from J; junction bases left unmatched: 4. The CDR3 reads CASSARQGGTGELFF. CDR3 DNA sequence: TGTGCCAGCAGCGCTAGACAGGGGGGCACCGGGGAGCTGTTTTTT.